Listed here are 25 T cell receptor beta chains from one sample, sequenced in a study of CD8 T cells in ankylosing spondylitis. Study-wide results and limits: Ankylosing spondylitis blood seemed to carry a telltale TCR beta motif made of several highly homologous variants.

These TCRs' antigens remain unknown. One entry per CDR3 protein results from TCRdb running MiXCR on the 5' RACE reads. The sample records some 840,000 distinct CDR3 sequences, approximately 12% being singletons. The sequencing sample was made of blood, either unsorted or a sorted T cell fraction (not recorded which). The receptors were gathered from a male donor with ankylosing spondylitis.

The gene calls are TRBV16 and TRBJ2-7; D not certain. CDR3 length equals 13 residues. Germline assignment: CDR1 KGHSY and CDR2 FQNENV. The germline V and J ends were trimmed by 1 base and 5 bases, with 9 bases remaining between them. The CDR3 nucleotides read TGTGCCAGCAGCCAATGGAATTCCGACGAGCAGTACTTC. The encoded protein is CASSQWNSDEQYF.

This chain uses TRBV10-3 with TRBJ2-1; 11 bases match TRBD2. Germline CDR1 is ENHRY and CDR2 is SYGVKD. The CDR3 has 18 amino acids. Losses at the gene ends were 0 bases for V and 4 bases for J; bases not matched to a gene: 8. The CDR3 DNA follows: TGTGCCATCAGTGAGTCGATAACTAGCGGGAGAACGTACAATGAGCAGTTCTTC. Its translation is CAISESITSGRTYNEQFF.

The V and J genes are TRBV11-2 and TRBJ2-1; 8 bases are shared with TRBD2. V was clipped by 1 base and J by 4 bases; unmatched bases: 9. Germline CDR1 and CDR2: SGHAT and FQNNGV. The CDR3 spans 17 residues. CDR3 nucleotides: TGTGCCAGCAGCTTAGGAGTAGCGGGGAGGGGATACAATGAGCAGTTCTTC. Protein: CASSLGVAGRGYNEQFF.

V is TRBV5-1 and J is TRBJ2-7; D is perhaps TRBD1 (5 bases). V lost 2 bases and J lost 2, with 11 bases in between. CDR1 is SGHRS, CDR2 YFSETQ, per germline. The CDR3 covers 14 residues. The CDR3 loop is CASSFQGYPYEQYF. The CDR3 nucleotides read TGCGCCAGCAGCTTTCAGGGATACCCCTACGAGCAGTACTTC. Full variable domain (missing parts from reference TRBV5-1 and TRBJ2-7): KAGVTQTPRYLIKTRGQQVTLSCSPISGHRSVSWYQQTPGQGLQFLFEYFSETQRNKGNFPGRFSGRQFSNSRSEMNVSTLELGDSALYLCASSFQGYPYEQYFGPGTRLTVT.

Many counts were recorded for this clonotype. The genes are TRBV4-3 and TRBJ2-2; D gene ambiguous. Germline V lookup: CDR1 LGHNA, CDR2 YSLEER. Trimming left V 0 bases short and J 1 base short, with 12 bases between. CDR3 length: 17 amino acids. The CDR3 bases are TGCGCCAGCAGCCAAGATTTCGGCTGGGAGAACACCGGGGAGCTGTTTTTT. This sequence encodes CASSQDFGWENTGELFF.

The J gene is TRBJ2-1, the V gene TRBV20-1; TRBD2 agrees at 10 bases. The CDR3 contains 17 residues. After removal of 7 bases from V and 1 base from J, the junction contained 13 bases not matched to a gene. CDR1 DFQATT and CDR2 SNEGSKA come from the germline V gene (reference sequence). The CDR3 DNA reads as TGCAGTGTTCAGAGGTCTAGCGGGAGCATATCCTACAATGAGCAGTTCTTC. Amino acid sequence: CSVQRSSGSISYNEQFF.

The CDR3 DNA sequence: TGTGCCAGCTCACCACTGGCTAGCGGGAGTTACGAGCAGTACTTC. Translating it yields CASSPLASGSYEQYF. This sequence joins TRBV18 and TRBJ2-7; 10 bases align to TRBD2. CDR1 and CDR2 (germline): KGHSH, LQKENI. The J segment lost 4 bases and the V segment lost 1 base, leaving 4 bases of the junction unmatched. This CDR3 contains 15 residues.

The sample holds a few counts of this clonotype. The rearrangement joins TRBV5-1 to TRBJ2-4, with D tentatively TRBD2 (5 bases). The V end was cut by 0 bases, the J end by 3 bases, with 10 bases between. Germline V gene data show CDR1 as SGHRS and CDR2 as YFSETQ. The CDR3 consists of 15 residues. The CDR3 protein is CASSLASRGKNIQYF. The CDR3 bases are TGCGCCAGCAGCTTGGCCTCACGGGGCAAAAACATTCAGTACTTC.

The chain has TRBV7-2 and TRBJ1-5; D unclear. The length of the CDR3 is 16 residues. Trimming stripped 1 base from V and 0 bases from J, with 10 bases between. Germline V lookup: CDR1 SGHTA, CDR2 FQGNSA. CDR3 region: CASSLGPAYSNQPQHF. Written as DNA, the CDR3 is TGTGCCAGCAGCTTAGGGCCGGCCTATAGCAATCAGCCCCAGCATTTT.

The chain combines TRBV10-3 with TRBJ2-1; D possibly corresponds to TRBD1 (5 bases). CDR3 length: 15 amino acids. Germline CDR1 is ENHRY and CDR2 is SYGVKD. The V and J ends lost 8 bases and 0 bases respectively, with 14 bases between them. CDR3 region: CAIGARKSSYNEQFF. CDR3 in DNA: TGTGCCATCGGGGCTAGAAAGAGCTCCTACAATGAGCAGTTCTTC.

The table lists this clonotype with a few counts. V is TRBV9 and J is TRBJ2-1, with a possible D match to TRBD2 (6 bases). V was pared by 0 bases and J by 0 bases, with 7 bases between. The CDR3 runs 15 residues. Germline values: CDR1 SGDLS, CDR2 YYNGEE. The CDR3 DNA is TGTGCCAGCAGCGTAGGAGCGGGCTCCTACAATGAGCAGTTCTTC. Protein sequence: CASSVGAGSYNEQFF.

V is TRBV10-2 and J is TRBJ1-4, with a weak D call TRBD1 (6 bases). This CDR3 comprises 15 residues. In germline, CDR1 is WSHSY, CDR2 SAAADI. Deletions cut 0 bases from V and 8 bases from J, with 13 bases between. The CDR3 loop reads CASSESNRAAEKLFF. CDR3 DNA: TGCGCCAGCAGTGAGTCGAACAGGGCCGCGGAAAAACTGTTTTTT.

This clonotype was found a few times. J is TRBJ1-4 and V is TRBV28; D not resolved. Germline V CDR1 and CDR2: MDHEN, SYDVKM. The CDR3 is 14 residues long. The V gene lost 5 bases and the J gene lost 0 bases, with 7 bases spanning the gap. The CDR3 protein is CASSGGTTNEKLFF. The CDR3 DNA follows: TGTGCCAGCAGTGGCGGGACAACTAATGAAAAACTGTTTTTT.

This clonotype has ten or more counts. The gene calls are TRBV29-1 and TRBJ2-3; 7 bases are a match to TRBD2. The trim removed 8 bases at V and 1 base at J, leaving 6 bases unmatched. The CDR3 contains 13 residues. CDR1 and CDR2 from the germline V gene are SQVTM and ANQGSEA. The CDR3 here is CSLRLAGTDTQYF. The CDR3 DNA sequence: TGCAGCCTTCGGCTAGCGGGCACAGATACGCAGTATTTT.

This clonotype was found a few times. The J gene is TRBJ2-3, the V gene TRBV20-1; unclear D gene. Germline values: CDR1 DFQATT, CDR2 SNEGSKA (reference sequence). This CDR3 has 13 residues. The V gene lost 7 bases and the J gene lost 4 bases, with 15 bases spanning the gap. The chain's CDR3 is CSVTLRWADTQYF. As DNA, the CDR3 is TGCAGTGTAACCTTAAGATGGGCAGATACGCAGTATTTT.

The rearrangement links TRBV5-1 to TRBJ1-1; 9 positions match TRBD1. Germline lookup yields CDR1 SGHRS and CDR2 YFSETQ. The CDR3 runs 16 residues. The junction had 12 bases not matched to a gene; V was cut back by 4 bases and J by 5 bases. CDR3 amino acids: CASSPGQGWEKTEAFF. CDR3 DNA sequence: TGCGCCAGCAGCCCCGGACAGGGGTGGGAAAAAACTGAAGCTTTCTTT. Drawing the rest from reference TRBV5-1 and TRBJ1-1, the complete variable domain is KAGVTQTPRYLIKTRGQQVTLSCSPISGHRSVSWYQQTPGQGLQFLFEYFSETQRNKGNFPGRFSGRQFSNSRSEMNVSTLELGDSALYLCASSPGQGWEKTEAFFGQGTRLTVV.

This clonotype was detected a few times. The chain uses TRBV4-2 and TRBJ1-1; TRBD1 might be the D (5 bases). V shed 0 bases and J shed 4 bases, with 12 bases lying between them. The CDR3 has 15 residues. CDR1 and CDR2 (germline): LGHNA, YNFKEQ. The CDR3 sequence is CASSQDSAGGTEAFF. The CDR3 coding sequence is TGTGCCAGCAGCCAAGATTCGGCGGGGGGCACTGAAGCTTTCTTT.

The table lists this clonotype with a few counts. The V call is TRBV5-1, the J call TRBJ2-1, with D tentatively TRBD2 (6 bases). This CDR3 has 13 amino acids. The V gene's germline CDR1 is SGHRS and CDR2 YFSETQ. Deletions cut 3 bases from V and 8 bases from J, with 12 bases between. CDR3 in amino acids: CASSSTRGYEQFF. In nucleotides, the CDR3 is TGCGCCAGCAGCTCCACCCGGGGGTATGAGCAGTTCTTC.

This clonotype was seen only a few times. The genes are TRBV6-5 and TRBJ1-5; possible D gene TRBD1, 5 bases. CDR3 length equals 14 residues. V was cut by 5 bases and J by 7 bases, with 15 bases left in between. Germline CDR1 reads MNHEY; CDR2 reads SVGAGI. The CDR3 coding sequence is TGTGCCAGCAGTCCTCGAGGGGTCGGGCAGCCCCAGCATTTT. This translates into CASSPRGVGQPQHF.

This clonotype was counted many times. The V and J genes are TRBV5-1 and TRBJ1-1, with no clear D. Germline V gives CDR1 SGHRS, CDR2 YFSETQ. The CDR3 has 14 residues. V lost 0 bases and J 7 bases, leaving 13 bases between the germline ends. For the CDR3, the DNA is TGCGCCAGCAGCTTGGCCATTGGCTCGGGTGAAGCTTTCTTT. It codes for CASSLAIGSGEAFF.

This clonotype has a handful of counts. The CDR3 protein is CASSFGTVSDTQYF. The CDR3 DNA follows: TGTGCCAGCAGCTTCGGGACCGTTTCAGATACGCAGTATTTT. The J gene is TRBJ2-3, the V gene TRBV11-1; D is possibly TRBD1 or TRBD2 (5 bases each). V was clipped by 3 bases and J by 4 bases, with 11 bases between them. CDR3 length: 14 amino acids. CDR1 and CDR2 (germline): SGHAT, FQDESV (reference sequence).

In this sample, this clonotype turned up a few times. In DNA form, the CDR3 reads TGTGCCAGCAGCCCCCGGGGCGGGGTATCCTACAATGAGCAGTTCTTC. As protein: CASSPRGGVSYNEQFF. The chain employs TRBV5-6 and TRBJ2-1; D perhaps matches TRBD2 (6 bases). Germline V gene lookup returns CDR1 SGHDT and CDR2 YYEEEE. The CDR3 has 16 residues. Trimming took off 4 bases at V and 1 base at J, with 15 bases between the two ends.

This clonotype was counted at least ten times. The chain employs TRBV12-3 or TRBV12-4 and TRBJ2-1, with 10 bases identical to TRBD2. The trim removed 4 bases at V and 6 bases at J, leaving 9 bases unmatched. CDR3 length: 16 amino acids. CDR3 nucleotide sequence: TGTGCCAGCAGTTCCCGAGCGGGAGGGCCGCGCAATGAGCAGTTCTTC. Protein sequence: CASSSRAGGPRNEQFF.

There are a few counts of this clonotype. The chain links TRBV7-2 to TRBJ2-1; no firm D call. The CDR3 spans 14 residues. V gave up 5 bases and J gave up 7 bases, with 15 bases separating them. Germline values: CDR1 SGHTA, CDR2 FQGNSA. CDR3 loop: CASSRPETGNEQFF. The CDR3 coding sequence is TGTGCCAGCAGCCGGCCCGAAACTGGAAATGAGCAGTTCTTC.

There are many counts of this clonotype. V is TRBV12-3 or TRBV12-4 and J is TRBJ2-7; TRBD1 is a possible D gene (5 bases). The V and J ends lost 3 bases and 0 bases respectively, with 15 bases between them. This CDR3 has 16 amino acids. For the CDR3, the DNA is TGTGCCAGCAGTTTGGGGCAGGCTTATGACTCCTACGAGCAGTACTTC. Encoded protein: CASSLGQAYDSYEQYF.